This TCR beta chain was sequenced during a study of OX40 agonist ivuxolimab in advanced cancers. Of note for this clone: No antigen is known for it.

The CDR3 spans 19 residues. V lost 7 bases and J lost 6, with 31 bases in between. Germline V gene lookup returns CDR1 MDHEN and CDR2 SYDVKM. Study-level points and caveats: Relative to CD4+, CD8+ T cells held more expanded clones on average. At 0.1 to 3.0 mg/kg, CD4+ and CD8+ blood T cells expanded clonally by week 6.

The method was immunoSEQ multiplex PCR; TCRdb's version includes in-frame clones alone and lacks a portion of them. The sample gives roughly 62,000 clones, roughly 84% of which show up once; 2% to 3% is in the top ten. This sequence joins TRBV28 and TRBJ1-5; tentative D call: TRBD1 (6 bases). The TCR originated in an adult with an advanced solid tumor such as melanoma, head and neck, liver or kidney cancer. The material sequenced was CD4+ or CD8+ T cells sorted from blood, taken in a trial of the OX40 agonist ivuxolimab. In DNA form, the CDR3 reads TGTGCCAGCATCCCTTCATTTGGGGGCGAGGGCGGTCCGACTCAGCCCCAGCATTTT. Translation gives CASIPSFGGEGGPTQPQHF.